This T cell receptor (beta chain) stems from a study of control samples from healthy donors and cancer patients. Trimming left V 5 bases short and J 0 bases short, with 10 bases between. The CDR3 spans 14 residues. Germline V gene sequence: CDR1 MNHEY, CDR2 SMNVEV (reference sequence). Data came from immunoSEQ multiplex PCR; TCRdb stores just in-frame clones and leaves some out. The sample lists around 150,000 clones; 96% were seen once. Sequencing used blood. The origin of this receptor is a woman aged 25 to 39 in good health. The V and J genes are TRBV27 and TRBJ1-2; D call uncertain. The CDR3 coding sequence is TGTGCCAGCAGTCTGAAGGGTGCTAACTATGGCTACACCTTC. Its protein product is CASSLKGANYGYTF.